A single sample is the source of the 6 T cell receptor beta chains below, sequenced in a study of CD8 T cells in Susac syndrome. Reverse transcription of roughly 0.45 to 1 ug RNA used random hexamers. TCRdb re-called the immunoSEQ multiplex PCR reads through MiXCR, storing one row per CDR3 protein. The sample yields 2,500 to 3,000 distinct CDR3 sequences, roughly 69% seen once. Delineation of memory subsets for TEMRA sorting relied upon CD27 and CD45RA staining. What was sequenced was CD8+ TEMRA cells from PBMCs. Described subset: FACS-sorted terminally differentiated effector memory CD8+ T cells re-expressing CD45RA (CD8+ TEMRA). The source of these receptors is a human donor with Susac syndrome.

The genes are TRBV28 and TRBJ2-7; D not resolved. CDR1 is MDHEN and CDR2 is SYDVKM in the germline V gene. Trimming took off 6 bases at V and 2 bases at J, with 8 bases between the two ends. The length of the CDR3 is 12 residues. In nucleotides, the CDR3 is TGTGCCAGCAGCCGCTGGCCCTACGAGCAGTACTTC. Translating it yields CASSRWPYEQYF. The variable domain in full, with the rest retrieved from reference TRBV28 and TRBJ2-7, is DVKVTQSSRYLVKRTGEKVFLECVQDMDHENMFWYRQDPGLGLRLIYFSYDVKMKEKGDIPEGYSVSREKKERFSLILESASTNQTSMYLCASSRWPYEQYFGPGTRLTVT.

This clonotype was observed once. V is TRBV2 and J is TRBJ2-3; tentatively, D is TRBD1 (5 bases). Germline-derived CDR1 and CDR2 are SNHLY and FYNNEI. V was shortened by 3 bases and J by 2 bases, with 15 bases between the two germline ends. The length of the CDR3 is 16 residues. In DNA, the CDR3 is TGTGCCAGCAGTGACCCAGAGACAGAGACCACAGATACGCAGTATTTT. This encodes CASSDPETETTDTQYF.

The chain combines TRBV28 with TRBJ1-2; perhaps TRBD1 as D (5 bases). The CDR3 covers 16 residues. Germline CDR1 is MDHEN and CDR2 is SYDVKM. The V gene lost 4 bases and the J gene lost 2 bases, with 17 bases spanning the gap. CDR3 protein: CASSWGELGWNYGYTF. For the CDR3, the DNA is TGTGCCAGCAGTTGGGGGGAGCTTGGGTGGAACTATGGCTACACCTTC.

V usage is TRBV4-1 and J usage is TRBJ2-7; D is unresolved. The CDR3 has 14 residues. Germline V gives CDR1 MGHRA, CDR2 YSYEKL. Trimming took off 1 base at V and 5 bases at J, with 12 bases between the two ends. The CDR3 sequence is CASSQVLYLDEQYF. As DNA, the CDR3 is TGCGCCAGCAGCCAAGTATTGTACTTGGACGAGCAGTACTTC.

This clonotype has only one observation. CDR3 in DNA: TGTGCCAGCACCTTAGCGGTCTCCTACAATGAGCAGTTCTTC. Protein product: CASTLAVSYNEQFF. V gene TRBV28 combines with J gene TRBJ2-1, with D possibly being TRBD2 (6 bases). The V gene's germline CDR1 is MDHEN and CDR2 SYDVKM. CDR3 length: 14 residues. The germline V and J ends were trimmed by 7 bases and 0 bases, with 10 bases remaining between them.

The chain couples TRBV19 to TRBJ2-2; unclear D gene. The V gene lost 6 bases and the J gene lost 2 bases, with 13 bases spanning the gap. CDR1 is LNHDA, CDR2 SQIVND, per germline (reference sequence). This CDR3 has 15 amino acids. CDR3 region: CASREDGSNTGELFF. Here the CDR3 DNA reads TGTGCCAGTAGAGAGGACGGGTCAAACACCGGGGAGCTGTTTTTT.